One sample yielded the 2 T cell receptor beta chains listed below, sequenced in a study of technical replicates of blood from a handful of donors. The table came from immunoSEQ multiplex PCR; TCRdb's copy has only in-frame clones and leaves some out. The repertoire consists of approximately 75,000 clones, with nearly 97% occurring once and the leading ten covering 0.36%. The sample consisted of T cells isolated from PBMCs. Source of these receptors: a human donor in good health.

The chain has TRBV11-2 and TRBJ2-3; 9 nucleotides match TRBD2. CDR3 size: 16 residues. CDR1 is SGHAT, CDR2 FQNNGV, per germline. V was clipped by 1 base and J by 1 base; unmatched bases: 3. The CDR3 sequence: CASSLGASGGTDTQYF. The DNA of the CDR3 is TGTGCCAGCAGCTTAGGGGCTAGCGGGGGCACAGATACGCAGTATTTT.

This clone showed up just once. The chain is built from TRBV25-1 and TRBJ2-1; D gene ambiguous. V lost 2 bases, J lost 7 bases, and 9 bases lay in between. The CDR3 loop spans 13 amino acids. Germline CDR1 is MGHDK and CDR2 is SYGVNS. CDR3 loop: CASSERGPNEQFF. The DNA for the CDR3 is TGTGCCAGCAGTGAACGCGGTCCTAATGAGCAGTTCTTC.